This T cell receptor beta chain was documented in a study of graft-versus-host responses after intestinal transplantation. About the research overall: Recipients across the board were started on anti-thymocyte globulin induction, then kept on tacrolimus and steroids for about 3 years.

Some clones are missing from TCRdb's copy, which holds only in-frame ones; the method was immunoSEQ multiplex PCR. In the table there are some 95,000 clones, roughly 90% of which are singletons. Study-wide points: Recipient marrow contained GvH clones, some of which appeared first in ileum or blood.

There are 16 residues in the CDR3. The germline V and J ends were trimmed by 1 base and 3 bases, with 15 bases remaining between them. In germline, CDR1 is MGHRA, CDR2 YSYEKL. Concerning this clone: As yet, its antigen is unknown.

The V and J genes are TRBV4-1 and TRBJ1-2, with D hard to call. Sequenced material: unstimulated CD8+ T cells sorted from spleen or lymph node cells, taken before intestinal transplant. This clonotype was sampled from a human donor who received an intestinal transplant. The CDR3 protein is CASSQVWTIIDYGYTF. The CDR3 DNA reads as TGCGCCAGCAGCCAAGTTTGGACTATTATTGACTATGGCTACACCTTC.